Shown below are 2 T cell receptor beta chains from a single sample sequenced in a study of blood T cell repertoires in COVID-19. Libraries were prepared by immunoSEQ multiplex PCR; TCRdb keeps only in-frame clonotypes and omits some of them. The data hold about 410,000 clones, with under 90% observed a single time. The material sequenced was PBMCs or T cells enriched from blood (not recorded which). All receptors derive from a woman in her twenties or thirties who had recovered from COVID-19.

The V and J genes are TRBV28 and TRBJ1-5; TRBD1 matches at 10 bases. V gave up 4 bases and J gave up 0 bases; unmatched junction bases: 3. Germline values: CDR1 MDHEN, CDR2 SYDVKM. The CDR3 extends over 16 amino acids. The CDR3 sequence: CASSWGTGDSNQPQHF. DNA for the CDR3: TGTGCCAGCAGTTGGGGGACAGGGGATAGCAATCAGCCCCAGCATTTT.

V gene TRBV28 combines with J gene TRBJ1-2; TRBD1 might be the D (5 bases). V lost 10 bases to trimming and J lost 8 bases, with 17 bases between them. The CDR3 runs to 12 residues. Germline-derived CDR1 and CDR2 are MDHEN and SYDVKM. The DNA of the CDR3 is TGTGCCATCGGGGGAGGGCGAAGGGGCTACACCTTC. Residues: CAIGGGRRGYTF.